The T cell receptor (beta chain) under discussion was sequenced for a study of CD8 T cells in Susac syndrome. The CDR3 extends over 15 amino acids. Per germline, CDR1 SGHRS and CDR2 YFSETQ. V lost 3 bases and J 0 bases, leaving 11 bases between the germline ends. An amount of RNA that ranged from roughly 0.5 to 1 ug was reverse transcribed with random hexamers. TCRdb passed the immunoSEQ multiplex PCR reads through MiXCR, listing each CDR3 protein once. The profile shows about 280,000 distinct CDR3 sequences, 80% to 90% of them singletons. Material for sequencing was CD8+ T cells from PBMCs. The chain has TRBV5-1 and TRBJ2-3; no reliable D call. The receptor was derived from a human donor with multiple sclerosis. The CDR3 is CASSSQRASTDTQYF. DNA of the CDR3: TGCGCCAGCAGCTCACAGAGAGCTAGCACAGATACGCAGTATTTT.